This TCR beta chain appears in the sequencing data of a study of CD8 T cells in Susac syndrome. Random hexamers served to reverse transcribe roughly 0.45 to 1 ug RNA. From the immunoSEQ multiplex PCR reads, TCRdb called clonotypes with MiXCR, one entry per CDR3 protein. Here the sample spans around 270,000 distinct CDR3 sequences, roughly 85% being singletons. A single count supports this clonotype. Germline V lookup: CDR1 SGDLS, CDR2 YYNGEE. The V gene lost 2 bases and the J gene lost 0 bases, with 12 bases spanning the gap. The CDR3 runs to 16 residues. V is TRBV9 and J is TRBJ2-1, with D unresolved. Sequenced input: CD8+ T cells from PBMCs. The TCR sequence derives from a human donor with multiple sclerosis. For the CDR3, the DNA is TGTGCCAGCAGCGTTTTTGGTGAAAGCTCCTACAATGAGCAGTTCTTC. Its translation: CASSVFGESSYNEQFF. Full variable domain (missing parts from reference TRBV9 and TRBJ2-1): DSGVTQTPKHLITATGQRVTLRCSPRSGDLSVYWYQQSLDQGLQFLIQYYNGEERAKGNILERFSAQQFPDLHSELNLSSLELGDSALYFCASSVFGESSYNEQFFGPGTRLTVL.